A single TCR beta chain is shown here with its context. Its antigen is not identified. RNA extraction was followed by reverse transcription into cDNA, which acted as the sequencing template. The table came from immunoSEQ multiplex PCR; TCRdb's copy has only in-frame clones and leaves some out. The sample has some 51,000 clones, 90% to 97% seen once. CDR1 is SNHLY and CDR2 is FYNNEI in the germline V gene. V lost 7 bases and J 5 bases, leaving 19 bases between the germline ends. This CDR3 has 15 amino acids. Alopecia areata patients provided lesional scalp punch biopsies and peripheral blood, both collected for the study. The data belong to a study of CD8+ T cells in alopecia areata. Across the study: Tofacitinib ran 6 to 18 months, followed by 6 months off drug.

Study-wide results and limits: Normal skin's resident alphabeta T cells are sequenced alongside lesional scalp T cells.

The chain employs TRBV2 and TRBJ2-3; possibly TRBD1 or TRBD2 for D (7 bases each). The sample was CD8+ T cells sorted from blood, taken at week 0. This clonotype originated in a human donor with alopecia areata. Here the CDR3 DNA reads TGTGCCAGCAACAGGGGAGCGGGGAAGGAAGATACGCAGTATTTT. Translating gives CASNRGAGKEDTQYF.